This record looks at one T cell receptor (beta chain) sequence and its context. The sample is drawn from a study of blood T cell repertoires in COVID-19. Overall study context: The United States, Italy and Spain were the sources of the acute and convalescent COVID-19 samples.

Individuals aged roughly 18 to 95 years were recruited from around 22 US areas. The data were produced by immunoSEQ multiplex PCR, yet TCRdb's version contains in-frame clones alone and is incomplete. This table holds approximately 350,000 clones, around 86% found once. CDR1 is MNHNY and CDR2 is SVGAGI in the germline V gene (reference sequence). The CDR3 consists of 16 residues. V was pared by 0 bases and J by 0 bases, with 5 bases of the junction left unmatched. Sample: PBMCs or T cells enriched from blood (not recorded which). The receptor's source is a woman aged 45-65 years who had recovered from COVID-19. The chain has TRBV6-6 and TRBJ2-7; 7 bases align to TRBD1. The CDR3 reads CASSYSGQDASYEQYF. The DNA of the CDR3 is TGTGCCAGCAGTTACTCCGGACAGGACGCCTCCTACGAGCAGTACTTC.